This T cell receptor beta chain came from a study of blood T cells in healthy people across ages. Overall study findings and caveats: Roughly linearly, TCR beta diversity per million T cells fell as age increased.

As to this clonotype: Its antigen is unidentified.

A sample-barcoded 5' primer and a J-beta primer mix were used in a second PCR of roughly 7 to 11 cycles. TCRdb independently ran MiXCR on the 5' RACE reads; one entry per CDR3 protein. The table lists 600,000 to 800,000 distinct CDR3 sequences, 52% of them singletons, with 13% in the top ten. Germline V gene lookup returns CDR1 LNHNV and CDR2 YYDKDF (reference sequence). The CDR3 runs 15 residues. V was shortened by 0 bases and J by 0 bases, with 9 bases between the two germline ends. The chain joins TRBV15 to TRBJ2-7; D unresolved. The receptor was isolated from a woman of 80 years or more in good health. Sample: blood. Written as DNA, the CDR3 is TGTGCCACCAGCAGAGACCCGTTGCCCTCCTACGAGCAGTACTTC. It is translated as CATSRDPLPSYEQYF.